This T cell receptor beta chain emerged from a study of blood T cell repertoires in COVID-19. Study information: The United States, Italy and Spain supplied acute and convalescent COVID-19 samples. PBMCs, B-cell-depleted T cells, or T cells provided the cDNA or gDNA that made up the material.

Authors' data handling: Counts of nucleated cells, estimated from reference gene primer amplification, were obtained. Only in-frame clones appear in the TCRdb table, and some are missing; sequencing was by immunoSEQ multiplex PCR. The V and J calls and clone size are taken from that table; D and trimming were inferred from the DNA. The data contain about 40,000 clones, approximately 90% of them singletons. This clone was seen just once. CDR1 is MNHEY and CDR2 is SVGAGI in the germline V gene. The CDR3 sequence is 13 residues long. V was trimmed by 0 bases and J by 10 bases, leaving 10 bases between them.

The sequenced sample was peripheral blood. The origin of this receptor is a man aged 50-60 years in a cohort sampled during active COVID-19. This chain joins TRBV6-5 and TRBJ2-1; D uncertain. CDR3 sequence reads: CASSYSKVSEQFF. The CDR3 coding sequence is TGTGCCAGCAGTTACTCGAAAGTGAGCGAGCAGTTCTTC.